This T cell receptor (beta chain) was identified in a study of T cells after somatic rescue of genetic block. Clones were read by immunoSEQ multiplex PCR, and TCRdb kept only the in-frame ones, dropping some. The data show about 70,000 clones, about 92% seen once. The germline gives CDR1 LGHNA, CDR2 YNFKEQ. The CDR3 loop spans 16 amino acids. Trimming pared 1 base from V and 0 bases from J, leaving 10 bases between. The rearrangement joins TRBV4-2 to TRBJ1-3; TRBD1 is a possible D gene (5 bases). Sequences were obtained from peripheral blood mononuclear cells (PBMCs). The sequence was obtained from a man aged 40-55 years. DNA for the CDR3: TGTGCCAGCAGCCAAGCAACAGGTGTCTCTGGAAACACCATATATTTT. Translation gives CASSQATGVSGNTIYF.